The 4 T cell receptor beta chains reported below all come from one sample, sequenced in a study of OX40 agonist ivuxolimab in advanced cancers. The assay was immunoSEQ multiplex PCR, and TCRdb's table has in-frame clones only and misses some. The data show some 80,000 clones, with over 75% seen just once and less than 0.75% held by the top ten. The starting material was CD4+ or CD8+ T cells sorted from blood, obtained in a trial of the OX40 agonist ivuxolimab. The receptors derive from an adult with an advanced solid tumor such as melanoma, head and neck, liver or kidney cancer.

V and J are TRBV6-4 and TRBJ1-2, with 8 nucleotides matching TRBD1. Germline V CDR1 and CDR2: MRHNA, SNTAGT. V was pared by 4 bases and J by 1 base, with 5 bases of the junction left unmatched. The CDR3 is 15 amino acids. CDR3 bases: TGTGCCAGCAGTGGCGGAGGACAGGGTAACTATGGCTACACCTTC. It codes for CASSGGGQGNYGYTF.

This CDR3 reads CASDTRDRGPEAFF. CDR3 bases: TGTGCTAGTGACACCCGGGACAGGGGACCTGAAGCTTTCTTT. This chain joins TRBV12-5 and TRBJ1-1; 10 bases align to TRBD1. Germline V gene data show CDR1 as LGHNT and CDR2 as FRNRAP. V lost 7 bases to trimming and J lost 6 bases; unmatched junction nucleotides: 8. CDR3 length: 14 residues.

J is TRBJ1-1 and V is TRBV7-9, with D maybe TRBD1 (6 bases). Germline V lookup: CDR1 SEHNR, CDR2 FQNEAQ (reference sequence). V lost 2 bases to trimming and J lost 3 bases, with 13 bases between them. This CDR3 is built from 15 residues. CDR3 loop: CASSLRGEADTEAFF. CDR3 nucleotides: TGTGCCAGCAGCTTAAGGGGGGAGGCAGACACTGAAGCTTTCTTT.

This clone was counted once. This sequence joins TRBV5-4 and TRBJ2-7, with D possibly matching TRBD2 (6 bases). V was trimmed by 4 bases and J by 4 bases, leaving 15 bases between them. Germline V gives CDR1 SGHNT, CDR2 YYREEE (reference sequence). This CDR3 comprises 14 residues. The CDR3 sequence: CASSQTPGVYEQYF. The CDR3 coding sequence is TGTGCCAGCAGCCAAACTCCGGGGGTATACGAGCAGTACTTC.